A single sample gave rise to the 20 T cell receptor beta chains below, sequenced in a study of blood T cell repertoires in COVID-19. Sequenced by immunoSEQ multiplex PCR; TCRdb stores in-frame clones only, minus some. The sample records approximately 240,000 clones, about nine tenths being singletons. The source material was PBMCs or T cells enriched from blood (not recorded which). Source of these receptors: a woman aged 45-59 years in a cohort exposed to, infected with or recovered from COVID-19 (not recorded which).

The chain joins TRBV4-2 to TRBJ2-4; 8 bases map to TRBD1. The CDR3 totals 17 residues. The J segment lost 3 bases and the V segment lost 3 bases, leaving 10 bases of the junction unmatched. Germline CDR1 reads LGHNA; CDR2 reads YNFKEQ. The CDR3 DNA is TGTGCCAGCAGCCATCCACCCCAGGGGGCGGGCAAAAACATTCAGTACTTC. Translated: CASSHPPQGAGKNIQYF.

The chain's CDR3 is CASRTEPLNTEAFF. CDR3 coding DNA: TGTGCCAGCAGGACGGAGCCCTTGAACACTGAAGCTTTCTTT. The chain uses TRBV7-9 and TRBJ1-1; D remains unclear. The germline V and J ends were trimmed by 6 bases and 0 bases, with 11 bases remaining between them. This CDR3 contains 14 residues. The germline CDR1 and CDR2 sequences are SEHNR and FQNEAQ (reference sequence).

This clone is a singleton in its sample. The rearrangement uses TRBV28 and TRBJ2-3; TRBD2 agrees at 11 bases. J lost 2 bases, V lost 4 bases, and 5 bases had no gene match. Germline loops: CDR1 MDHEN, CDR2 SYDVKM. The CDR3 covers 16 residues. The CDR3 region is CASSSPLAGVTDTQYF. CDR3 DNA sequence: TGTGCCAGCAGTTCTCCACTAGCGGGGGTCACAGATACGCAGTATTTT.

The CDR3 bases are TGTGCCAGCAGTCGGAGCACAGATACGCAGTATTTT. It is translated as CASSRSTDTQYF. This rearrangement joins TRBV13 to TRBJ2-3, with D unclear. Per the germline V gene, CDR1 is PRHDT and CDR2 is FYEKMQ (reference sequence). V dropped 6 bases and J dropped 0 bases, with 4 bases sitting between them. This CDR3 has 12 residues.

The chain uses TRBV18 and TRBJ2-3; 8 bases are a match to TRBD2. Unmatched junction bases numbered 2, after V lost 1 base and J lost 2 bases. The CDR3 is 15 amino acids. Germline assignment: CDR1 KGHSH and CDR2 LQKENI. The CDR3 loop reads CASSPRGGTTDTQYF. The CDR3 coding sequence is TGTGCCAGCTCACCACGCGGGGGGACCACAGATACGCAGTATTTT. The entire variable domain, with the rest obtained from reference TRBV18 and TRBJ2-3, is as follows: NAGVMQNPRHLVRRRGQEARLRCSPMKGHSHVYWYRQLPEEGLKFMVYLQKENIIDESGMPKERFSAEFPKEGPSILRIQQVVRGDSAAYFCASSPRGGTTDTQYFGPGTRLTVL.

In this sample, this clone turned up once. CDR3 sequence: CASGAERGEQFF. The CDR3 DNA is TGTGCCAGCGGGGCCGAACGCGGTGAGCAGTTCTTC. This rearrangement joins TRBV2 to TRBJ2-1; tentative D call: TRBD1 (5 bases). Germline lookup yields CDR1 SNHLY and CDR2 FYNNEI. With 8 bases removed from V and 9 bases from J, the gap between germline ends came to 14 bases. This CDR3 is built from 12 residues.

In regard to this clone: A read error may produce the germline difference seen at one junction end. The chain joins TRBV19 to TRBJ1-2, with D maybe TRBD1 (5 bases). The CDR3 length is 15 residues. Germline V lookup: CDR1 LNHDA, CDR2 SQIVND (reference sequence). The CDR3 loop reads CASRSITGAGVGNTF. In DNA form, the CDR3 reads TGTGCCAGTCGTAGTATAACAGGCGCGGGGGTTGGCAACACCTTC.

V usage is TRBV3-1 (or the pseudogene TRBV3-2) and J usage is TRBJ1-4; possible D gene TRBD1, 6 bases. The CDR3 covers 16 residues. The ends were cut back, 3 bases at V and 8 bases at J, with 19 bases in the middle. CDR1 LGHDT and CDR2 YNNKEL come from the germline V gene (reference sequence). The CDR3 bases are TGTGCCAGCAGCCATCTACTACAGGGAACTCGGGAAAAACTGTTTTTT. Protein sequence: CASSHLLQGTREKLFF.

This clone was recorded only once. The J gene is TRBJ2-5, the V gene TRBV19; D perhaps matches TRBD1 (6 bases). V lost 2 bases, J lost 6 bases, and 10 bases lay in between. This CDR3 spans 13 amino acids. CDR1 is LNHDA and CDR2 is SQIVND in the germline V gene (reference sequence). The CDR3 sequence: CASSISRGKTQYF. CDR3 nucleotides: TGTGCCAGTAGTATATCCAGGGGAAAGACCCAGTACTTC.

This clone has a single count. This chain connects TRBV25-1 to TRBJ1-2, with D unclear. The CDR3 runs to 11 residues. Germline V lookup: CDR1 MGHDK, CDR2 SYGVNS. V was pared by 6 bases and J by 14 bases, with 16 bases between. CDR3 amino acids: CASSFTGSYTF. CDR3 sequence (DNA): TGTGCCAGCAGCTTTACCGGGTCTTATACCTTC.

The J gene is TRBJ2-6, the V gene TRBV3-1 (or the pseudogene TRBV3-2); D possibly corresponds to TRBD1 (6 bases). CDR3 length: 18 amino acids. V was cut by 4 bases and J by 0 bases, with 16 bases left in between. CDR1 and CDR2 from the germline V gene are LGHDT and YNNKEL (reference sequence). The CDR3 sequence is CASSLTSTGYSGANVLTF. The CDR3 DNA reads as TGTGCCAGCAGCCTAACATCGACAGGTTACTCTGGGGCCAACGTCCTGACTTTC.

V usage is TRBV18 and J usage is TRBJ1-4; D is ambiguous. Per the germline V gene, CDR1 is KGHSH and CDR2 is LQKENI. Trimming took off 5 bases at V and 4 bases at J, with 8 bases between the two ends. The CDR3 is 13 amino acids. Here the CDR3 reads CASSGRGNEKLFF. The DNA for the CDR3 is TGTGCCAGCTCAGGGAGAGGTAATGAAAAACTGTTTTTT.

This sequence joins TRBV5-1 and TRBJ1-1; D ambiguous. Germline V gene lookup returns CDR1 SGHRS and CDR2 YFSETQ. V lost 5 bases, J lost 4 bases, and 21 bases lay in between. This CDR3 spans 16 amino acids. The CDR3 loop reads CASRMEAKPPLTEAFF. CDR3 DNA: TGCGCCAGCAGGATGGAGGCCAAGCCTCCTCTCACTGAAGCTTTCTTT. The entire variable domain, with the rest obtained from reference TRBV5-1 and TRBJ1-1, is as follows: KAGVTQTPRYLIKTRGQQVTLSCSPISGHRSVSWYQQTPGQGLQFLFEYFSETQRNKGNFPGRFSGRQFSNSRSEMNVSTLELGDSALYLCASRMEAKPPLTEAFFGQGTRLTVV.

The chain carries TRBV7-9 and TRBJ1-1; 8 bases align to TRBD1. The CDR3 contains 14 residues. V was pared by 2 bases and J by 5 bases, with 4 bases of the junction left unmatched. CDR1 is SEHNR, CDR2 FQNEAQ, per germline (reference sequence). In nucleotides, the CDR3 is TGTGCCAGCAGCTTACAGGGGGCTGTGACTGAAGCTTTCTTT. Its protein is CASSLQGAVTEAFF.

Details on this clone: Other DNA sequences in the same sample also yield this CDR3. CDR3 sequence reads: CASSLLYYEQYF. The CDR3 DNA reads TGTGCCAGCAGCTTACTCTATTACGAGCAGTACTTC. The chain carries TRBV7-2 and TRBJ2-7, with unresolved D. The CDR3 extends over 12 amino acids. Germline CDR1 reads SGHTA; CDR2 reads FQGNSA. V lost 2 bases to trimming and J lost 4 bases, with 6 bases between them. The complete variable domain, with remaining parts taken from reference TRBV7-2 and TRBJ2-7, reads GAGVSQSPSNKVTEKGKDVELRCDPISGHTALYWYRQSLGQGLEFLIYFQGNSAPDKSGLPSDRFSAERTGGSVSTLTIQRTQQEDSAVYLCASSLLYYEQYFGPGTRLTVT.

CDR3 sequence (DNA): TGTGCCAGCAGCCCACTCCCGGGGAACACTGAAGCTTTCTTT. It yields the protein CASSPLPGNTEAFF. The J gene is TRBJ1-1, the V gene TRBV11-1; D unclear. The germline gives CDR1 SGHAT, CDR2 FQDESV (reference sequence). The CDR3 has 14 residues. Trimming shortened V by 5 bases and J by 1 base, and 11 bases separated the two germline ends.

The gene calls are TRBV6-2 or TRBV6-3 and TRBJ1-5; 8 bases map to TRBD1. The length of the CDR3 is 16 residues. Germline loops: CDR1 MNHEY, CDR2 SVGEGT. After removal of 5 bases from V and 5 bases from J, the junction contained 11 bases not matched to a gene. The CDR3 bases are TGTGCCAGCAGTCGGGGCAGGGGGCGCGTAGATCAGCCCCAGCATTTT. Translation gives CASSRGRGRVDQPQHF.

The chain is built from TRBV30 and TRBJ2-3, with D perhaps TRBD2 (6 bases). The CDR3 length is 14 residues. Deletions cut 3 bases from V and 1 base from J, with 11 bases between. CDR1 is GTSNPN and CDR2 is SVGIG in the germline V gene (reference sequence). The CDR3 coding sequence is TGTGCCTGGAGCCCCCGCGGGGGCACAGATACGCAGTATTTT. This sequence encodes CAWSPRGGTDTQYF.

This clone was seen a single time. The CDR3: CASDENGVGPMNTEAFF. CDR3 nucleotides: TGTGCCAGCGATGAGAACGGTGTCGGTCCAATGAACACTGAAGCTTTCTTT. The rearrangement uses TRBV6-4 and TRBJ1-1; D is ambiguous. CDR3 length equals 17 residues. The germline V gene encodes CDR1 MRHNA and CDR2 SNTAGT. Between the trimmed V and J ends, which lost 8 bases and 0 bases, there was a span of 22 bases.

This clone was recorded a few times. The rearrangement joins TRBV9 to TRBJ1-6; the D gene is possibly TRBD1 (5 bases). The V end lost 4 bases, the J end lost 4 bases, and 9 bases lay between the germline ends. This CDR3 is 14 amino acids long. CDR1 SGDLS and CDR2 YYNGEE come from the germline V gene. CDR3 sequence (DNA): TGTGCCAGCAGCCCGCGACAGTATAATTCACCCCTCCACTTT. Its protein product is CASSPRQYNSPLHF. Together with reference TRBV9 and TRBJ1-6, the CDR3 gives the full variable domain: DSGVTQTPKHLITATGQRVTLRCSPRSGDLSVYWYQQSLDQGLQFLIQYYNGEERAKGNILERFSAQQFPDLHSELNLSSLELGDSALYFCASSPRQYNSPLHFGNGTRLTVT.